A single sample is the source of the 22 T cell receptor beta chains below, sequenced in a study of T cells in Graves' hyperthyroidism and ophthalmopathy. Amplification of TCR beta CDR3 regions was performed using RNA transcripts as template. With the HTBI primer set, the TCR CDR3 went through a first round of RT-PCR. One entry per CDR3 protein, called by TCRdb with MiXCR from the multiplex PCR reads. The data contain about 380,000 distinct CDR3 sequences, less than 20% of them singletons. Sequenced sample: blood. All receptors come from a man aged 18 to 30 with Graves' ophthalmopathy.

The V call is TRBV12-3 or TRBV12-4, the J call TRBJ2-5, with 9 bases matching TRBD2. The junction had 4 bases not matched to a gene; V was cut back by 6 bases and J by 5 bases. The CDR3 consists of 13 residues. The CDR3, as DNA: TGTGCCAGCAGGGGACTAGCTAGGGAGACCCAGTACTTC. This codes for CASRGLARETQYF.

The chain couples TRBV4-1 to TRBJ2-1, with D perhaps assigned TRBD1 or TRBD2 (5 bases each). The V end was cut by 1 base, the J end by 6 bases, with 10 bases between. The CDR3 runs to 14 residues. Germline V gives CDR1 MGHRA, CDR2 YSYEKL. The CDR3 nucleotides read TGCGCCAGCAGCCAAGGGGGACCAGCCAATGAGCAGTTCTTC. Translated: CASSQGGPANEQFF.

This clonotype came up many times. The J gene is TRBJ2-4, the V gene TRBV3-1; unclear D gene. The CDR3 is 12 amino acids. Germline CDR1 and CDR2: LGHDT and YNNKEL (reference sequence). Trimming stripped 6 bases from V and 4 bases from J, with 7 bases between. DNA of the CDR3: TGTGCCAGCAGTCTGACTAAAAACATTCAGTACTTC. Translation gives CASSLTKNIQYF.

The rearrangement links TRBV6-1 to TRBJ2-1; 7 nucleotides agree with TRBD1. Trimming cost V 1 base and J 6 bases; bases outside gene matches: 6. Germline CDR1 and CDR2: MNHNS and SASEGT. This CDR3 contains 15 residues. As DNA, the CDR3 is TGTGCCAGCAGTGAAGTAAACAGGGGTGGCAATGAGCAGTTCTTC. Amino acid sequence: CASSEVNRGGNEQFF.

The chain is built from TRBV6-1 and TRBJ1-2; D might be TRBD1 (5 bases). CDR3 length: 17 amino acids. The V end lost 0 bases, the J end lost 4 bases, and 18 bases lay between the germline ends. Germline V gene sequence: CDR1 MNHNS, CDR2 SASEGT. CDR3 DNA: TGTGCCAGCAGTGAAGCGCTTCTAAAGGGGCAGGGCTATGGCTACACCTTC. Amino acid sequence: CASSEALLKGQGYGYTF.

This chain uses TRBV28 with TRBJ2-7; D uncertain. CDR1 is MDHEN and CDR2 is SYDVKM in the germline V gene. The CDR3 has 19 amino acids. Trimming removed 6 bases at V and 5 bases at J, with 32 bases between. CDR3 DNA sequence: TGTGCCAGCAGCCCCATTGTTGCGGCGCCGACGACCGTACGGGACGAGCAGTACTTC. It yields the protein CASSPIVAAPTTVRDEQYF.

This clonotype has just a few counts. CDR3 residues: CASSLSVGGWNEQFF. In nucleotides, the CDR3 is TGTGCCAGCAGTTTATCGGTAGGGGGTTGGAATGAGCAGTTCTTC. The chain joins TRBV12-3 or TRBV12-4 to TRBJ2-1, with D possibly being TRBD1 (6 bases). The CDR3 spans 15 residues. V was clipped by 2 bases and J by 7 bases, with 15 bases between them.

In this sample, this clonotype turned up once. The chain uses TRBV24-1 and TRBJ1-5; D may be TRBD1 (5 bases). Germline CDR1 is KGHDR and CDR2 is SFDVKD. Trimming took off 2 bases at V and 4 bases at J, with 8 bases between the two ends. The CDR3 loop spans 14 amino acids. The CDR3 coding sequence is TGTGCCACCAGTGATTCGACAGAGAATCAGCCCCAGCATTTT. This codes for CATSDSTENQPQHF.

This clonotype has at least ten counts. The chain has TRBV10-3 and TRBJ2-3; a weak D match, TRBD1 (6 bases). This CDR3 spans 14 amino acids. CDR1 is ENHRY and CDR2 is SYGVKD in the germline V gene. Trimming shortened V by 3 bases and J by 1 base, and 8 bases separated the two germline ends. Written as DNA, the CDR3 is TGTGCCATCAGTGAAGGGGGTGGCACAGATACGCAGTATTTT. Translation gives CAISEGGGTDTQYF.

This clonotype was seen a few times. This chain connects TRBV6-5 to TRBJ2-3; D uncertain. This CDR3 has 16 amino acids. Germline CDR1 reads MNHEY; CDR2 reads SVGAGI. V lost 2 bases and J 4 bases, leaving 16 bases between the germline ends. The CDR3 nucleotides read TGTGCCAGCAGTTACAGGGCTCCTACCCCACCAGATACGCAGTATTTT. It translates to CASSYRAPTPPDTQYF.

This clonotype was seen many times. The CDR3 loop reads CASRRELGQPQHF. The CDR3, as DNA: TGTGCCAGCAGAAGGGAACTGGGTCAGCCCCAGCATTTT. This sequence joins TRBV6-1 and TRBJ1-5; D is unresolved. The germline gives CDR1 MNHNS, CDR2 SASEGT. The CDR3 has 13 amino acids. Trimming shortened V by 6 bases and J by 6 bases, and 12 bases separated the two germline ends.

Details on this clonotype: Its ends do not fully match the called genes, so a read error is possible. The rearrangement uses TRBV15 and TRBJ2-7; 9 bases match TRBD1. The germline V gene encodes CDR1 LNHNV and CDR2 YYDKDF (reference sequence). This CDR3 is 16 amino acids long. The CDR3 bases are TGTGCCGCCAGCAGAGAGGGGACAGGGAGAACCTACGAGCAGTACTTC. It yields the protein CAASREGTGRTYEQYF.

This clonotype has more than one count but fewer than ten. The chain combines TRBV29-1 with TRBJ2-7, with TRBD2 matching over 13 bases. V shed 1 base, J shed 3 bases, and the junction held 3 bases outside the gene matches. Germline V lookup: CDR1 SQVTM, CDR2 ANQGSEA. This CDR3 spans 15 amino acids. CDR3 nucleotide sequence: TGCAGCGTTGAAGGACTAGCGGGGGGAGGCTACGAGCAGTACTTC. Translated: CSVEGLAGGGYEQYF.

The rearrangement links TRBV9 to TRBJ2-1, with unresolved D. V lost 3 bases, J lost 0 bases, and 7 bases lay in between. The CDR3 spans 14 residues. Germline CDR1 is SGDLS and CDR2 is YYNGEE. The CDR3, as DNA: TGTGCCAGCAGCGAGGCCAGCTCCTACAATGAGCAGTTCTTC. Translation: CASSEASSYNEQFF.

V is TRBV27 and J is TRBJ1-5; 7 bases agree with TRBD1. V was clipped by 9 bases and J by 10 bases; unmatched bases: 12. CDR3 length equals 13 residues. CDR1 MNHEY and CDR2 SMNVEV come from the germline V gene (reference sequence). This CDR3 is CASSSGGIHPQHF. CDR3 DNA sequence: TGTGCCAGTTCTTCAGGGGGAATTCACCCCCAGCATTTT.

This clonotype was detected only a few times. The rearrangement links TRBV6-4 to TRBJ2-1; TRBD2 is a possible D gene (6 bases). Trimming removed 2 bases from V and 9 bases from J, with 17 bases in between. This CDR3 spans 15 amino acids. Germline CDR1 reads MRHNA; CDR2 reads SNTAGT. The CDR3 sequence is CASSDEVGGGSEQFF. As DNA, the CDR3 is TGTGCCAGCAGTGACGAGGTGGGGGGAGGTAGTGAGCAGTTCTTC.

This clonotype was observed once. This rearrangement joins TRBV7-9 to TRBJ2-1, with D perhaps matching TRBD1 or TRBD2 (6 bases each). V lost 4 bases to trimming and J lost 4 bases, with 20 bases between them. The CDR3 contains 17 residues. Germline-derived CDR1 and CDR2 are SEHNR and FQNEAQ (reference sequence). CDR3 sequence reads: CASSYRTRGTTYNEQFF. In DNA, the CDR3 is TGTGCCAGCAGCTACCGGACCCGCGGGACAACTTACAATGAGCAGTTCTTC.

This clonotype appeared many times. V gene TRBV28 combines with J gene TRBJ2-3; no definite D call. Trimming took off 2 bases at V and 3 bases at J, with 15 bases between the two ends. Germline V gene sequence: CDR1 MDHEN, CDR2 SYDVKM. This CDR3 spans 16 amino acids. CDR3 residues: CASSLISDFRTDTQYF. In DNA form, the CDR3 reads TGTGCCAGCAGTTTAATCTCGGATTTTCGGACAGATACGCAGTATTTT.

This clonotype was seen repeatedly, ten times or more. This sequence joins TRBV5-1 and TRBJ2-1; TRBD2 might be the D (6 bases). Looked up from germline, CDR1 is SGHRS and CDR2 is YFSETQ. V gave up 4 bases and J gave up 0 bases, with 11 bases separating them. The CDR3 loop spans 15 amino acids. The CDR3, as DNA: TGCGCCAGCAGCCCGGGACTGACCTCCTACAATGAGCAGTTCTTC. The encoded protein is CASSPGLTSYNEQFF.

Turning to this clonotype: Given a much more abundant clone one base away, this may be a read error. This sequence joins TRBV27 and TRBJ2-5; D may match TRBD1 or TRBD2 (5 bases each). V lost 6 bases and J lost 1, with 9 bases in between. Germline lookup yields CDR1 MNHEY and CDR2 SMNVEV (reference sequence). This CDR3 has 13 residues. As DNA, the CDR3 is TGTGCCAGCAGATCCGGGACCCAAGAGACCCAGTACTTC. Encoded protein: CASRSGTQETQYF.

V is TRBV3-1 and J is TRBJ1-4, with TRBD1 identical over 8 bases. CDR3 length equals 15 residues. Germline V CDR1 and CDR2: LGHDT, YNNKEL (reference sequence). Trimming took 4 bases from V and 3 from J; bases not matched to a gene: 4. Written as DNA, the CDR3 is TGTGCCAGCAGCCGAGAGACAGGGGCTAATGAAAAACTGTTTTTT. Translating it yields CASSRETGANEKLFF.

This clonotype was observed a few times. CDR3 DNA sequence: TGTGCCAGCACCCGGGAACAGGGGCGATTCGGGGAGCAGTTCTTC. It encodes CASTREQGRFGEQFF. The rearrangement joins TRBV5-5 to TRBJ2-1; 7 nucleotides line up with TRBD1. Trimming at V came to 6 bases and at J to 10 bases, leaving 16 bases not matched to a gene. Germline CDR1 reads SGHKS; CDR2 reads YYEKEE (reference sequence). The CDR3 is 15 amino acids.